A single sample is the source of the 30 T cell receptor beta chains below, sequenced in a study of OX40 agonist ivuxolimab in advanced cancers. This table comes from immunoSEQ multiplex PCR, and its TCRdb copy is limited to in-frame clones, with some not included. The sample holds 65,000 to 100,000 clones, 90% seen once. This specimen was CD4+ or CD8+ T cells sorted from blood, taken in a trial of the OX40 agonist ivuxolimab. Every receptor here comes from an adult with an advanced solid tumor such as melanoma, head and neck, liver or kidney cancer.

DNA for the CDR3: TGTGCCAGCTCACCATTCTCGACGGAGGCAGGGGAGACCCAGTACTTC. It specifies CASSPFSTEAGETQYF. This chain uses TRBV18 with TRBJ2-5; D possibly uses TRBD1 or TRBD2 (5 bases each). The germline V gene has CDR1 KGHSH and CDR2 LQKENI. Deletions cut 2 bases from V and 5 bases from J, with 18 bases between. The CDR3 covers 16 residues.

The genes are TRBV20-1 and TRBJ2-1; D is ambiguous. Per the germline V gene, CDR1 is DFQATT and CDR2 is SNEGSKA (reference sequence). Trimming took 2 bases from V and 9 from J, leaving 8 bases between them. This CDR3 is 11 amino acids long. This CDR3 reads CSARIETEQFF. CDR3 DNA sequence: TGCAGTGCTAGAATTGAGACTGAGCAGTTCTTC.

This rearrangement joins TRBV10-1 to TRBJ2-5, with 7 bases matching TRBD2. The germline V gene has CDR1 WNHNN and CDR2 SYGVQD (reference sequence). Unmatched junction bases numbered 5, after V lost 2 bases and J lost 5 bases. The CDR3 spans 14 residues. The DNA for the CDR3 is TGCGCCAGCAGTGAGCGCTTCGGGAGGGAGACCCAGTACTTC. The encoded protein is CASSERFGRETQYF.

The J gene is TRBJ2-7, the V gene TRBV19; 9 nucleotides align to TRBD1. Germline V gene data show CDR1 as LNHDA and CDR2 as SQIVND (reference sequence). The junction had 7 bases not matched to a gene; V was cut back by 5 bases and J by 2 bases. The CDR3 contains 15 residues. CDR3 protein: CASSQNRGRAYEQYF. The CDR3 DNA reads TGTGCCAGTAGTCAAAACAGGGGGCGCGCCTACGAGCAGTACTTC. The full variable domain, its missing parts supplied by reference TRBV19 and TRBJ2-7, is DGGITQSPKYLFRKEGQNVTLSCEQNLNHDAMYWYRQDPGQGLRLIYYSQIVNDFQKGDIAEGYSVSREKKESFPLTVTSAQKNPTAFYLCASSQNRGRAYEQYFGPGTRLTVT.

V usage is TRBV5-6 and J usage is TRBJ2-1; TRBD1 is a possible D gene (6 bases). From germline, CDR1 is SGHDT and CDR2 YYEEEE. The CDR3 length is 16 residues. Trimming cost V 4 bases and J 3 bases, with 17 bases left between them. CDR3 residues: CASSRTSGTIYNEQFF. DNA of the CDR3: TGTGCCAGCAGCCGAACCTCCGGGACAATCTACAATGAGCAGTTCTTC.

This clone was observed a single time. This rearrangement joins TRBV7-6 to TRBJ2-3, with 12 bases matching TRBD2. This CDR3 is 13 amino acids long. Germline assignment: CDR1 SGHVS and CDR2 FNYEAQ. Trimming cost V 5 bases and J 14 bases; bases outside gene matches: 8. The CDR3 region has the DNA TGTGCCAGCAGCCCCAGGACTAGCGGGATTTTGTATTTT. Protein product: CASSPRTSGILYF.

DNA of the CDR3: TGCGCCAGCAGTCCCCAGGGCCCTAGGACTAACTATGGCTACACCTTC. Protein product: CASSPQGPRTNYGYTF. The chain is built from TRBV10-2 and TRBJ1-2, with D perhaps TRBD1 (5 bases). The V end was cut by 5 bases, the J end by 0 bases, with 16 bases between. The CDR3 length is 16 residues. Germline values: CDR1 WSHSY, CDR2 SAAADI.

The rearrangement joins TRBV4-1 to TRBJ2-7, with D perhaps TRBD2 (5 bases). Trimming took 4 bases from V and 2 from J, leaving 27 bases between them. CDR3 size: 19 residues. Germline loops: CDR1 MGHRA, CDR2 YSYEKL. Here the CDR3 reads CASSRSFLSGPSRAYEQYV. For the CDR3, the DNA is TGCGCCAGCAGCCGGAGCTTCCTGTCCGGACCTTCGCGGGCCTACGAGCAGTACGTC.

The V and J genes are TRBV18 and TRBJ1-4; the match to TRBD1 covers 9 bases. Per the germline V gene, CDR1 is KGHSH and CDR2 is LQKENI. The V and J ends lost 3 bases and 2 bases, in that order; junction bases with no gene match: 1. The CDR3 covers 15 residues. CDR3 DNA sequence: TGTGCCAGCTCACCGGACAGGGGTACTAATGAAAAACTGTTTTTT. This sequence encodes CASSPDRGTNEKLFF.

This chain links TRBV19 with TRBJ1-3, with TRBD1 identical over 7 bases. From germline, CDR1 is LNHDA and CDR2 SQIVND (reference sequence). V shed 5 bases, J shed 0 bases, and the junction held 13 bases outside the gene matches. This CDR3 comprises 18 residues. CDR3 sequence reads: CASSPARDSLSSGNTIYF. The CDR3 DNA sequence: TGTGCCAGTAGTCCCGCCCGGGACAGCCTTTCCTCTGGAAACACCATATATTTT.

The chain links TRBV6-1 to TRBJ1-5; D gene uncertain. Between the trimmed V and J ends, which lost 8 bases and 8 bases, there was a span of 16 bases. Per germline, CDR1 MNHNS and CDR2 SASEGT. The CDR3 is 13 residues long. As DNA, the CDR3 is TGTGCCAGCGGGGTTTTCGAACGGGAGCCCCAGCATTTT. It codes for CASGVFEREPQHF.

Only one count was recorded for this clone. The chain joins TRBV6-6 to TRBJ1-1, with D possibly matching TRBD1 (6 bases). The CDR3 is 14 amino acids. V dropped 6 bases and J dropped 5 bases, with 16 bases sitting between them. Germline loops: CDR1 MNHNY, CDR2 SVGAGI (reference sequence). The CDR3 sequence is CASRPYRETTEAFF. CDR3 DNA sequence: TGTGCCAGCAGGCCTTACAGGGAAACTACTGAAGCTTTCTTT.

The genes are TRBV7-2 and TRBJ2-1, with no clear D. This CDR3 has 13 residues. The germline V gene has CDR1 SGHTA and CDR2 FQGNSA. Trimming shortened V by 4 bases and J by 1 base, and 5 bases separated the two germline ends. CDR3 loop: CASSSLSYNEQFF. DNA of the CDR3: TGTGCCAGCAGCTCCCTGTCCTACAATGAGCAGTTCTTC. Combining the CDR3 with reference TRBV7-2 and TRBJ2-1 gives the whole variable domain GAGVSQSPSNKVTEKGKDVELRCDPISGHTALYWYRQSLGQGLEFLIYFQGNSAPDKSGLPSDRFSAERTGGSVSTLTIQRTQQEDSAVYLCASSSLSYNEQFFGPGTRLTVL.

The chain recombines TRBV4-2 with TRBJ2-5; 14 nucleotides line up with TRBD2. With V trimmed by 0 bases and J by 2 bases, 2 bases remained unmatched. Germline CDR1 is LGHNA and CDR2 is YNFKEQ. There are 17 residues in the CDR3. CDR3 amino acids: CASSQEGTSGGQETQYF. The CDR3 DNA reads TGTGCCAGCAGCCAAGAGGGGACTAGCGGGGGTCAAGAGACCCAGTACTTC.

The chain carries TRBV4-2 and TRBJ1-5; possibly TRBD1 for D (5 bases). This CDR3 comprises 15 residues. V lost 1 base to trimming and J lost 3 bases, with 10 bases between them. Germline loops: CDR1 LGHNA, CDR2 YNFKEQ. The CDR3 DNA is TGTGCCAGCAGCCAAGTGAGCAGGGACAATCAGCCCCAGCATTTT. Encoded protein: CASSQVSRDNQPQHF.

This chain joins TRBV7-9 and TRBJ1-1; possible D gene TRBD1, 6 bases. Germline values: CDR1 SEHNR, CDR2 FQNEAQ (reference sequence). V dropped 5 bases and J dropped 1 base, with 14 bases sitting between them. The CDR3 length is 15 residues. The CDR3 DNA reads TGTGCCAGCAGCCCTTCGGACAGCCGGAACACTGAAGCTTTCTTT. Translating it yields CASSPSDSRNTEAFF.

V and J are TRBV6-1 and TRBJ2-2; 7 bases match TRBD1. The CDR3 extends over 17 amino acids. Germline CDR1 reads MNHNS; CDR2 reads SASEGT. The junction had 5 bases not matched to a gene; V was cut back by 1 base and J by 0 bases. The CDR3 here is CASSEGLGGANTGELFF. The CDR3 coding sequence is TGTGCCAGCAGTGAAGGGTTAGGGGGCGCGAACACCGGGGAGCTGTTTTTT.

This clone was seen just once. The CDR3 loop is CASSGQGARYEQYF. CDR3 coding DNA: TGTGCCAGCAGTGGACAGGGGGCGCGGTACGAGCAGTACTTC. J is TRBJ2-7 and V is TRBV25-1; 10 bases map to TRBD1. The trim removed 4 bases at V and 4 bases at J, leaving 4 bases unmatched. Looked up from germline, CDR1 is MGHDK and CDR2 is SYGVNS. The length of the CDR3 is 14 residues.

The J gene is TRBJ2-3, the V gene TRBV25-1; D might be TRBD1 or TRBD2, each matching 6 bases. The germline V gene has CDR1 MGHDK and CDR2 SYGVNS. V lost 5 bases and J 2 bases, leaving 14 bases between the germline ends. CDR3 length equals 15 residues. CDR3 in DNA: TGTGCCAGCAGTAATCTAGGGGGGACCACAGATACGCAGTATTTT. This gives the protein CASSNLGGTTDTQYF. The full variable domain, with the rest looked up from reference TRBV25-1 and TRBJ2-3, is EADIYQTPRYLVIGTGKKITLECSQTMGHDKMYWYQQDPGMELHLIHYSYGVNSTEKGDLSSESTVSRIRTEHFPLTLESARPSHTSQYLCASSNLGGTTDTQYFGPGTRLTVL.

J is TRBJ2-1 and V is TRBV7-8; D is tentatively TRBD1 or TRBD2 (5 bases each). The germline V gene has CDR1 SGHVS and CDR2 FQNEAQ. The V and J ends lost 10 bases and 12 bases respectively, with 28 bases between them. This CDR3 has 15 amino acids. In DNA, the CDR3 is TGTGCCACGTACTTCCGGGACGGACGCGCCGGAGGGCAGTTCTTC. Translation gives CATYFRDGRAGGQFF.

The chain carries TRBV28 and TRBJ1-4; D not certain. There are 15 residues in the CDR3. The germline V gene has CDR1 MDHEN and CDR2 SYDVKM. V lost 4 bases and J 4 bases, leaving 13 bases between the germline ends. The CDR3 is CASSYPSGGNEKLFF. The CDR3 DNA sequence: TGTGCCAGCAGTTACCCTTCGGGAGGTAATGAAAAACTGTTTTTT.

The CDR3 region is CASSPHSRNTEAFF. Here the CDR3 DNA reads TGTGCCAGCAGTCCACACTCCCGGAACACTGAAGCTTTCTTT. V gene TRBV6-1 combines with J gene TRBJ1-1; D unresolved. The ends were cut back, 5 bases at V and 1 base at J, with 11 bases in the middle. The CDR3 consists of 14 residues. The germline V gene encodes CDR1 MNHNS and CDR2 SASEGT.

J is TRBJ1-2 and V is TRBV29-1, with D possibly matching TRBD1 (6 bases). The CDR3 covers 13 residues. V lost 5 bases, J lost 7 bases, and 17 bases lay in between. Germline CDR1 is SQVTM and CDR2 is ANQGSEA. The CDR3: CSVSQGGDSGYTF. CDR3 coding DNA: TGCAGCGTTTCACAGGGTGGAGATAGTGGCTACACCTTC.

This chain joins TRBV7-9 and TRBJ1-3; D perhaps matches TRBD1 (6 bases). Germline CDR1 is SEHNR and CDR2 is FQNEAQ (reference sequence). The length of the CDR3 is 15 residues. Deletions cut 3 bases from V and 3 bases from J, with 12 bases between. The CDR3 nucleotides read TGTGCCAGCAGCTTCTTACAGGGTAATGGAAACACCATATATTTT. Translation gives CASSFLQGNGNTIYF.

This chain connects TRBV19 to TRBJ2-2; D assignment may be TRBD1 or TRBD2 (5 bases each). Trimming shortened V by 1 base and J by 5 bases, and 11 bases separated the two germline ends. Looked up from germline, CDR1 is LNHDA and CDR2 is SQIVND (reference sequence). The CDR3 extends over 15 amino acids. The CDR3 loop is CASSIVGTRTGELFF. The CDR3 DNA sequence: TGTGCCAGTAGTATAGTTGGGACCAGAACCGGGGAGCTGTTTTTT.

This clone was counted a single time. This chain links TRBV19 with TRBJ2-7; possibly TRBD1 for D (6 bases). Trimming shortened V by 5 bases and J by 4 bases, and 15 bases separated the two germline ends. Germline V gene data show CDR1 as LNHDA and CDR2 as SQIVND (reference sequence). The CDR3 sequence is 14 residues long. CDR3 sequence reads: CASSPRTARYEQYF. The DNA of the CDR3 is TGTGCCAGTAGTCCCAGGACAGCCAGGTACGAGCAGTACTTC.

This sequence joins TRBV9 and TRBJ2-7, with D unclear. The V and J ends lost 3 bases and 2 bases respectively, with 9 bases between them. This CDR3 is built from 13 residues. The V gene's germline CDR1 is SGDLS and CDR2 YYNGEE. The CDR3 DNA follows: TGTGCCAGCAGCGCCGAGACTCCCTACGAGCAGTACTTC. The encoded protein is CASSAETPYEQYF.

The rearrangement links TRBV19 to TRBJ1-2; D gene ambiguous. V was clipped by 4 bases and J by 0 bases, with 15 bases between them. Germline assignment: CDR1 LNHDA and CDR2 SQIVND (reference sequence). This CDR3 region has 16 residues. In DNA form, the CDR3 reads TGTGCCAGTAGTACAAGAACGGCCATGGCTAACTATGGCTACACCTTC. Its translation: CASSTRTAMANYGYTF.

V gene TRBV6-1 combines with J gene TRBJ2-7; possibly TRBD2 for D (6 bases). Germline CDR1 is MNHNS and CDR2 is SASEGT. This CDR3 is built from 13 residues. V was pared by 3 bases and J by 3 bases, with 9 bases between. The CDR3 DNA follows: TGTGCCAGCAGTGACGGGGGTCACTACGAGCAGTACGTC. It is translated as CASSDGGHYEQYV.

CDR3 DNA: TGTGCCAGCAGCCCCCCAGACAGCCTCAAAAACACTGAAGCTTTCTTT. It encodes CASSPPDSLKNTEAFF. The rearrangement links TRBV5-4 to TRBJ1-1; D might be TRBD1 (5 bases). In germline, CDR1 is SGHNT, CDR2 YYREEE (reference sequence). V lost 4 bases, J lost 2 bases, and 18 bases lay in between. This CDR3 has 16 amino acids.